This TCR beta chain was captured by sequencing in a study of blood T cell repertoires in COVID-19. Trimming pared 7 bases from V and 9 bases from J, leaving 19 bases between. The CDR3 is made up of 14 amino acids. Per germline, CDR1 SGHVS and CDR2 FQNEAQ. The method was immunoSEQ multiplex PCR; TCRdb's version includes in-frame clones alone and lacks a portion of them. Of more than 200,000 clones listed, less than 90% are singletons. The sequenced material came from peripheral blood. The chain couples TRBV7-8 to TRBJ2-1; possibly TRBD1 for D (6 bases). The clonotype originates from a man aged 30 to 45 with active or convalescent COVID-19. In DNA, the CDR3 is TGTGCCAGCAACCCTTTGGGGGCTGCCGCTGAGCAGTTCTTC. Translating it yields CASNPLGAAAEQFF.